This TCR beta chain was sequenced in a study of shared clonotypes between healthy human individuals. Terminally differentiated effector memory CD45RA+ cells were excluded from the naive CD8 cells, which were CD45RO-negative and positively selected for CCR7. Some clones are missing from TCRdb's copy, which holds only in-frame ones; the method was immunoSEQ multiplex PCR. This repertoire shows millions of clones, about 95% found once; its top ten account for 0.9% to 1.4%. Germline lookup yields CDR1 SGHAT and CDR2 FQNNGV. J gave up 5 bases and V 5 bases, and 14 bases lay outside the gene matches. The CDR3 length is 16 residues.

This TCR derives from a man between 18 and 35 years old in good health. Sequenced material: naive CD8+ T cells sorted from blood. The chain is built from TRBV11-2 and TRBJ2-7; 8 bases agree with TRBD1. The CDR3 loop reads CASSVSTQGALDEQYF. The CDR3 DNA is TGTGCCAGCAGCGTCTCTACCCAGGGGGCACTGGACGAGCAGTACTTC.